The T cell receptor (beta chain) under discussion was sequenced for a study of blood T cell repertoires in COVID-19. Study context: The study drew acute and convalescent COVID-19 samples from the United States, Italy and Spain. T cells, B-cell-depleted T cells, or PBMCs provided the cDNA or gDNA that served as material.

The CDR3 loop spans 17 amino acids. From germline, CDR1 is KGHSH and CDR2 LQKENI. Between the trimmed V and J ends, which lost 6 bases and 4 bases, there was a span of 24 bases. Seattle patient enrollment occurred during active infection, with longitudinal follow-up thereafter. Source study methods: The authors estimated nucleated cell counts from reference gene primer amplification. Sequencing was performed with immunoSEQ multiplex PCR; in TCRdb, only in-frame clones are kept and a portion is missing. D and trimming were read from the DNA, whereas the V and J calls and clone size are those reported in that table. The table has roughly 250,000 clones, about 80% seen once.

The sequencing sample was made of peripheral blood. This clonotype was sampled from a person aged 70 to 79 with COVID-19, enrolled during active disease. This chain links TRBV18 with TRBJ1-2; TRBD1 is a possible D gene (6 bases). The CDR3 nucleotides read TGTGCCAGCTCCGACCAAGGGACAAGCTGGGTCGGCTATGGCTACACCTTC. Protein product: CASSDQGTSWVGYGYTF.